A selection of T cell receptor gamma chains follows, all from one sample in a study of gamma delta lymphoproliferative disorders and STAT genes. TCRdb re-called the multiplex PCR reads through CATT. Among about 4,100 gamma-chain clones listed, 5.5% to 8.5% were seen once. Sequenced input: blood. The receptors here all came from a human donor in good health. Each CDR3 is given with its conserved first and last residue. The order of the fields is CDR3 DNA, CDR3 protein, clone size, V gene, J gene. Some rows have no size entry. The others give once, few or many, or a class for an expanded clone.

TGTGCCACCTGGCCTAAGAAACTCTTT	CATWPKKLF	NA	TRGV8	TRGJ1/TRGJ2
TGTGCCACCGCACCTAAGAAACTCTTT	CATAPKKLF	few	TRGV8	TRGJ1/TRGJ2
TGTGCCTGCTCGGTTAAGAAACTCTTT	CACSVKKLF	NA	TRGV11	TRGJ1/TRGJ2
TGTGCCACCGGTTGGTTCAAGATATTT	CATGWFKIF	many	TRGV8	TRGJP1
TGTGCCACCTGTTCCAAGAAACTCTTT	CATCSKKLF	few	TRGV4	TRGJ1/TRGJ2
TGTGCCTGCTGGGCCAAGAAACTCTTT	CACWAKKLF	NA	TRGV11	TRGJ1/TRGJ2
TGTGCCACCGGGGACGAGAAACTCTTT	CATGDEKLF	few	TRGV8	TRGJ1/TRGJ2
TGTGCCGCCGACCGGGAGAAACTCTTT	CAADREKLF	many	TRGV8	TRGJ1/TRGJ2
TGTGCCACCGGAGAGTTCAAGATATTT	CATGEFKIF	many	TRGV2	TRGJP1
TGTGCCGGTGTGGAGGAGAAACTCTTT	CAGVEEKLF	NA	TRGV11	TRGJ1/TRGJ2
TGTGCCACCGTTATAAAGAAACTCTTT	CATVIKKLF	NA	TRGV3	TRGJ1/TRGJ2
TGTGCCACCCAACCGATCAAGACGTTT	CATQPIKTF	many	TRGV2	TRGJP2
TGTGCCACCTGCCATAAGAAACTCTTT	CATCHKKLF	many	TRGV4	TRGJ1/TRGJ2
TGTGCCACCTGGGAGGAGAAACTCTTT	CATWEEKLF	many	TRGV4	TRGJ1/TRGJ2
TGTGCCACCTGGGGGGAGAAACTCTTT	CATWGEKLF	few	TRGV8	TRGJ1/TRGJ2
TGTGCCACCTCGTGGAAGAAACTCTTT	CATSWKKLF	few	TRGV4	TRGJ1/TRGJ2